The rows below give T cell receptor beta chains drawn from one sample of a study of blood T cell repertoires in COVID-19. Clones were read by immunoSEQ multiplex PCR, and TCRdb kept only the in-frame ones, dropping some. This repertoire shows about 260,000 clones, more than 85% found once; its top ten account for over 5%. The sequenced material came from peripheral blood. Receptors originate from a woman aged 60-75 years with COVID-19, enrolled during active disease. Each CDR3 is given without its conserved first and last residue. Clone size is shown for a subset of rows, as once, few, many or a class of expanded clone.

v_call,clone_size,j_call,cdr3_aa
TRBV27,once,TRBJ1-2,ASMPEYYSTYGYT
TRBV7-2,-,TRBJ1-5,ASSLRGGELQPQH
TRBV14,-,TRBJ2-3,ASSPVGLAGGTDTQY
TRBV19,-,TRBJ1-2,ASFSARAGIDYGYT
TRBV27,-,TRBJ1-2,ASSSSGAQGLYGYT
TRBV5-1,-,TRBJ2-3,ASSSTTGGRSTDTQY
TRBV5-4,-,TRBJ2-1,ASSLAGAGGNEQF
TRBV2,-,TRBJ2-7,ASSARLAVNEQY
TRBV19,-,TRBJ1-2,ASSIRGQGNYGYT
TRBV5-1,-,TRBJ1-2,ASSLEWGQEGYGYT
TRBV6-5,-,TRBJ1-4,ASSRDPSTSEKLF
TRBV11-2,-,TRBJ2-7,ASSTRRGVWEQY
TRBV18,-,TRBJ1-1,ASSPPKAAQGAAEAF
TRBV28,-,TRBJ1-2,ASTSRAYGYT